The clone carrying this T cell receptor (beta chain) appeared a few times. The antigen is undetermined. The same CDR3 is also encoded by other DNA sequences in this sample. Germline CDR1 reads SNHLY; CDR2 reads FYNNEI. The V and J ends lost 5 bases and 0 bases respectively, with 8 bases between them. This CDR3 spans 14 amino acids. This specimen comes from a study of cytomegalovirus exposure and HLA in healthy donors. Study results and caveats: The TCR clusters that emerged in the first cohort tended, a later analysis found, to co-occur in the approximately 110 validation repertoires. Confirmation in vitro established that a few CMV-associated chains were specific for CMV antigens. Despite most TCR sequences being rare, some public TCRs occurred in many donors.

Profiled with immunoSEQ multiplex PCR; TCRdb holds only in-frame clones, not every one. This sample has some 170,000 clones, with approximately 90% found just once. Sequencing was carried out using PBMCs. The receptor's source is a woman under 40 in good health and CMV-seronegative. This chain uses TRBV2 with TRBJ2-1; D perhaps matches TRBD1 (5 bases). CDR3 protein: CASSRDSSYNEQFF. The CDR3 DNA reads TGTGCCAGCAGTCGCGACAGCTCCTACAATGAGCAGTTCTTC.